Listed below are T cell receptor beta chains from one sample, sequenced in a study of blood T cell repertoires in COVID-19. TCRdb keeps only in-frame clones here, not all; method: immunoSEQ multiplex PCR. This table holds around 300,000 clones, roughly nine tenths found once. Material: peripheral blood. These receptors were obtained from a woman aged 35 to 49 who had recovered from COVID-19. Both conserved end residues are part of each CDR3. A D gene is named only where the DNA matches it firmly. Size values are once, few and many counts, or a class for expanded clones, and some rows have none.

d_call: TRBD1; j_call: TRBJ2-5; cdr3_length: 14; v_call: TRBV9; clone_size: -; cdr3_nt: TGTGCCAGCAGCGTAGACAGGGGGCGCGAGACCCAGTACTTC; cdr3_aa: CASSVDRGRETQYF
d_call: TRBD2; j_call: TRBJ2-7; cdr3_length: 15; v_call: TRBV10-3; clone_size: -; cdr3_nt: TGTGCCATCAGGCTAGCGGGAGGGTCAGATTACGAGCAGTACTTC; cdr3_aa: CAIRLAGGSDYEQYF
d_call: TRBD2; j_call: TRBJ2-1; cdr3_length: 17; v_call: TRBV28; clone_size: -; cdr3_nt: TGTGCCAGCAGTGCTCTGGGACTAGCGGGAGGGTACAATGAGCAGTTCTTC; cdr3_aa: CASSALGLAGGYNEQFF
d_call: -; j_call: TRBJ2-7; cdr3_length: 16; v_call: TRBV20-1; clone_size: -; cdr3_nt: TGCAGTGCTAGTGGTATGAGCCTTAGCGGAACCTACGAGCAGTACTTC; cdr3_aa: CSASGMSLSGTYEQYF
d_call: -; j_call: TRBJ1-2; cdr3_length: 14; v_call: TRBV5-6; clone_size: -; cdr3_nt: TGTGCCAGCAGCTTGGCCCGTCGGGGTCGAGGCTACACCTTC; cdr3_aa: CASSLARRGRGYTF
d_call: TRBD1; j_call: TRBJ2-2; cdr3_length: 13; v_call: TRBV19; clone_size: -; cdr3_nt: TGTGCCAGTTCAGGGGGCACCACCGGGGAGCTGTTTTTT; cdr3_aa: CASSGGTTGELFF
d_call: -; j_call: TRBJ2-1; cdr3_length: 13; v_call: TRBV30; clone_size: -; cdr3_nt: TGTGCCTGGAGCCAGAGGAACTACAATGAGCAGTTCTTC; cdr3_aa: CAWSQRNYNEQFF
d_call: TRBD2; j_call: TRBJ2-1; cdr3_length: 16; v_call: TRBV5-1; clone_size: -; cdr3_nt: TGCGCCAGCAGAGCAGGGGGTAGCGGGAGCAGGAATGAGCAGTTCTTC; cdr3_aa: CASRAGGSGSRNEQFF
d_call: TRBD2; j_call: TRBJ2-7; cdr3_length: 16; v_call: TRBV3-1/TRBV3-2; clone_size: -; cdr3_nt: TGTGCCAGCAGCCAAGATGGGGCGGGAGGTGTCTACGAGCAGTACTTC; cdr3_aa: CASSQDGAGGVYEQYF
d_call: TRBD1; j_call: TRBJ2-7; cdr3_length: 17; v_call: TRBV7-2; clone_size: -; cdr3_nt: TGTGCCAGCAGCTTATCTGCGCGGGACAGGGTTTCCTACGAGCAGTACTTC; cdr3_aa: CASSLSARDRVSYEQYF
d_call: TRBD1; j_call: TRBJ2-7; cdr3_length: 16; v_call: TRBV3-1/TRBV3-2; clone_size: few; cdr3_nt: TGTGCCAGCAGCCCGACGCTGGGACAGGGAGTGGACGAGCAGTACTTC; cdr3_aa: CASSPTLGQGVDEQYF
d_call: -; j_call: TRBJ2-5; cdr3_length: 13; v_call: TRBV6-5; clone_size: -; cdr3_nt: TGTGCCAGCAGTTCAAGACTAGAAGAGACCCAGTACTTC; cdr3_aa: CASSSRLEETQYF
d_call: TRBD2; j_call: TRBJ2-3; cdr3_length: 16; v_call: TRBV27; clone_size: -; cdr3_nt: TGTGCCAGCAGTTTGACGAGACTAGCGGGAGTAGATACGCAGTATTTT; cdr3_aa: CASSLTRLAGVDTQYF
d_call: -; j_call: TRBJ2-5; cdr3_length: 12; v_call: TRBV27; clone_size: -; cdr3_nt: TGTGCCAGCAGTTCAACTCAAGAGACCCAGTACTTC; cdr3_aa: CASSSTQETQYF
d_call: TRBD2; j_call: TRBJ2-3; cdr3_length: 15; v_call: TRBV11-2; clone_size: -; cdr3_nt: TGTGCCAGCAGCCCCGGACTAGCGGGCACAGATACGCAGTATTTT; cdr3_aa: CASSPGLAGTDTQYF
d_call: TRBD2; j_call: TRBJ2-7; cdr3_length: 14; v_call: TRBV29-1; clone_size: -; cdr3_nt: TGCAGCGCCACGCCGGGCGGGAGGGCTTACGAGCAGTACTTC; cdr3_aa: CSATPGGRAYEQYF
d_call: -; j_call: TRBJ2-7; cdr3_length: 13; v_call: TRBV7-8; clone_size: -; cdr3_nt: TGTGCCAGCAGCTTAGCGGAGGCTCGCGAGCAGTACTTC; cdr3_aa: CASSLAEAREQYF
d_call: TRBD2; j_call: TRBJ2-5; cdr3_length: 17; v_call: TRBV9; clone_size: -; cdr3_nt: TGTGCCAGCAGCGCCCCACGACTAGCGGAGAACCAAGAGACCCAGTACTTC; cdr3_aa: CASSAPRLAENQETQYF
d_call: TRBD1; j_call: TRBJ1-1; cdr3_length: 15; v_call: TRBV19; clone_size: few; cdr3_nt: TGTGCCAGTAGTCCCAGGGGGGAGAGGAACACTGAAGCTTTCTTT; cdr3_aa: CASSPRGERNTEAFF
d_call: -; j_call: TRBJ2-5; cdr3_length: 13; v_call: TRBV27; clone_size: -; cdr3_nt: TGTGCCAGCAGTTTCCGACACCTAGAGACCCAGTACTTC; cdr3_aa: CASSFRHLETQYF
d_call: -; j_call: TRBJ1-2; cdr3_length: 14; v_call: TRBV7-2; clone_size: -; cdr3_nt: TGTGCCAGCAGCTTAACCAGACAGGAATATGGCTACACCTTC; cdr3_aa: CASSLTRQEYGYTF
d_call: TRBD1; j_call: TRBJ1-1; cdr3_length: 18; v_call: TRBV11-2; clone_size: -; cdr3_nt: TGTGCCAGCAGCTTAGATTGGGTCGGACGGGACAGGAACACTGAAGCTTTCTTT; cdr3_aa: CASSLDWVGRDRNTEAFF
d_call: -; j_call: TRBJ2-2; cdr3_length: 15; v_call: TRBV7-2; clone_size: -; cdr3_nt: TGTGCCAGCAGCTTACCAGCGGGTAACACCGGGGAGCTGTTTTTT; cdr3_aa: CASSLPAGNTGELFF
d_call: TRBD1; j_call: TRBJ2-7; cdr3_length: 15; v_call: TRBV6-5; clone_size: -; cdr3_nt: TGTGCCAGCAGTTCCCCCCCAGGGGGTAGGGGCGAGCAGTACTTC; cdr3_aa: CASSSPPGGRGEQYF
d_call: TRBD1; j_call: TRBJ2-1; cdr3_length: 14; v_call: TRBV2; clone_size: -; cdr3_nt: TGTGCCAGCGTCGTGGACAGGGGGGGGTACGGGCAGTTCTTC; cdr3_aa: CASVVDRGGYGQFF
d_call: -; j_call: TRBJ2-1; cdr3_length: 13; v_call: TRBV27; clone_size: few; cdr3_nt: TGTGCCAGCAGTCTGACTCGCGAAAATGAGCAGTTCTTC; cdr3_aa: CASSLTRENEQFF
d_call: -; j_call: TRBJ2-1; cdr3_length: 13; v_call: TRBV10-3; clone_size: -; cdr3_nt: TGTGCCATCAGTGAGCGAGGGTACAATGAGCAGTTCTTC; cdr3_aa: CAISERGYNEQFF
d_call: -; j_call: TRBJ2-2; cdr3_length: 15; v_call: TRBV5-1; clone_size: -; cdr3_nt: TGCGCCAGCAGCTTGGGACAGCCCATCACCGGGGAGCTGTTTTTT; cdr3_aa: CASSLGQPITGELFF
d_call: TRBD2; j_call: TRBJ2-2; cdr3_length: 16; v_call: TRBV5-1; clone_size: -; cdr3_nt: TGCGCCAGCAGCTGGGGACTAGCGGGAAGCACCGGGGAGCTGTTTTTT; cdr3_aa: CASSWGLAGSTGELFF
d_call: TRBD1; j_call: TRBJ1-3; cdr3_length: 15; v_call: TRBV27; clone_size: once; cdr3_nt: TGTGCCAGCAGTTTGACAGGGGGCTCTGGAAACACCATATATTTT; cdr3_aa: CASSLTGGSGNTIYF
d_call: -; j_call: TRBJ2-7; cdr3_length: 13; v_call: TRBV24-1; clone_size: -; cdr3_nt: TGTGCCACCGTACGTAGTAGTACTGACGAGCAGTACTTC; cdr3_aa: CATVRSSTDEQYF
d_call: TRBD1; j_call: TRBJ1-1; cdr3_length: 14; v_call: TRBV5-1; clone_size: -; cdr3_nt: TGCGCCAGCAGCCCGACAGGGGCGCGTACTGAAGCTTTCTTT; cdr3_aa: CASSPTGARTEAFF
d_call: TRBD1; j_call: TRBJ1-1; cdr3_length: 11; v_call: TRBV15; clone_size: once; cdr3_nt: TGTGCCACCAGCACAGGGGGCGATACTTTCTTT; cdr3_aa: CATSTGGDTFF
d_call: -; j_call: TRBJ2-7; cdr3_length: 13; v_call: TRBV7-8; clone_size: few; cdr3_nt: TGTGCCAGCAGCTCACGGACAGCCTACGAGCAGTACTTC; cdr3_aa: CASSSRTAYEQYF